This passage covers 26 T cell receptor beta chains from one sample sequenced in a study of OX40 agonist ivuxolimab in advanced cancers. Method: immunoSEQ multiplex PCR; TCRdb's copy keeps in-frame clones and lacks some. The table includes just under 75,000 clones, about 90% detected once. The sequenced sample was CD4+ or CD8+ T cells sorted from blood, obtained in a trial of the OX40 agonist ivuxolimab. These receptors came from an adult with an advanced solid tumor such as melanoma, head and neck, liver or kidney cancer.

The chain combines TRBV7-6 with TRBJ2-7; 9 nucleotides agree with TRBD2. The CDR3 runs 18 residues. Germline trimming cut 0 bases from V and 2 bases from J; bases unmatched to any gene: 11. CDR1 SGHVS and CDR2 FNYEAQ come from the germline V gene. The CDR3: CASSLAGAGGPLPYEQYF. The DNA for the CDR3 is TGTGCCAGCAGCTTAGCCGGTGCGGGAGGGCCGTTACCCTACGAGCAGTACTTC.

V and J are TRBV18 and TRBJ1-3; 7 nucleotides line up with TRBD1. CDR1 and CDR2 (germline): KGHSH, LQKENI. The CDR3 spans 16 residues. Trimming took 3 bases from V and 11 from J; bases not matched to a gene: 16. CDR3 DNA: TGTGCCAGCTCACCGGTTCCGGGACAGCAGATAGGCTCCATATATTTT. Residues: CASSPVPGQQIGSIYF. Full variable domain (remainder filled in from reference TRBV18 and TRBJ1-3): NAGVMQNPRHLVRRRGQEARLRCSPMKGHSHVYWYRQLPEEGLKFMVYLQKENIIDESGMPKERFSAEFPKEGPSILRIQQVVRGDSAAYFCASSPVPGQQIGSIYFGEGSWLTVV.

V and J are TRBV5-4 and TRBJ2-2; 15 bases are shared with TRBD2. The CDR3 has 19 residues. The V gene's germline CDR1 is SGHNT and CDR2 YYREEE (reference sequence). Trimming cost V 0 bases and J 5 bases; bases outside gene matches: 8. CDR3 amino acids: CASSLAGGLAGGETGELFF. Here the CDR3 DNA reads TGTGCCAGCAGCTTGGCCGGGGGACTAGCGGGAGGAGAAACCGGGGAGCTGTTTTTT. The full variable domain, rest sourced from reference TRBV5-4 and TRBJ2-2, is ETGVTQSPTHLIKTRGQQVTLRCSSQSGHNTVSWYQQALGQGPQFIFQYYREEENGRGNFPPRFSGLQFPNYSSELNVNALELDDSALYLCASSLAGGLAGGETGELFFGEGSRLTVL.

This chain uses TRBV7-8 with TRBJ1-2; D gene unclear. There are 12 residues in the CDR3. CDR1 and CDR2 (germline): SGHVS, FQNEAQ. The V end was cut by 1 base, the J end by 5 bases, with 5 bases between. The CDR3: CASSLGRYGYTF. The CDR3 DNA reads as TGTGCCAGCAGCTTAGGCAGATATGGCTACACCTTC. Looking up the rest from reference TRBV7-8 and TRBJ1-2 gives the full variable domain: GAGVSQSPRYKVAKRGQDVALRCDPISGHVSLFWYQQALGQGPEFLTYFQNEAQLDKSGLPSDRFFAERPEGSVSTLKIQRTQQEDSAVYLCASSLGRYGYTFGSGTRLTVV.

The chain combines TRBV18 with TRBJ2-7, with D uncertain. Looked up from germline, CDR1 is KGHSH and CDR2 is LQKENI. This CDR3 has 13 residues. The V gene lost 6 bases and the J gene lost 4 bases, with 13 bases spanning the gap. CDR3 DNA: TGTGCCAGCTCCTCAGGCAGGTTGTACGAGCAGTACTTC. This translates into CASSSGRLYEQYF.

The genes are TRBV18 and TRBJ2-7, with D unresolved. Trimming removed 2 bases at V and 0 bases at J, with 11 bases between. CDR3 length: 15 residues. Germline-derived CDR1 and CDR2 are KGHSH and LQKENI. The CDR3 reads CASSPVPDGSYEQYF. The CDR3 DNA follows: TGTGCCAGCTCACCAGTCCCCGACGGCTCCTACGAGCAGTACTTC.

The chain uses TRBV11-3 and TRBJ2-5, with a weak D call TRBD2 (5 bases). Per germline, CDR1 SGHNT and CDR2 YENEEA. Trimming removed 4 bases at V and 1 base at J, with 16 bases between. CDR3 length equals 16 residues. The CDR3 is CASSWSAEERQETQYF. In DNA, the CDR3 is TGTGCCAGCAGCTGGTCTGCGGAGGAACGCCAAGAGACCCAGTACTTC.

The V and J genes are TRBV7-9 and TRBJ2-3; D possibly corresponds to TRBD2 (6 bases). Germline CDR1 is SEHNR and CDR2 is FQNEAQ (reference sequence). This CDR3 region has 15 residues. Trimming took 5 bases from V and 1 from J, leaving 13 bases between them. CDR3 in amino acids: CASSRTGTGTDTQYF. As DNA, the CDR3 is TGTGCCAGCAGCAGAACCGGGACTGGCACAGATACGCAGTATTTT.

The chain joins TRBV29-1 to TRBJ2-7; TRBD1 aligns across 8 bases. Losses at the gene ends were 3 bases for V and 7 bases for J; bases not matched to a gene: 8. Germline V gene sequence: CDR1 SQVTM, CDR2 ANQGSEA. CDR3 length: 13 amino acids. CDR3 nucleotide sequence: TGCAGCGTTGACAAAGACAGGGGCCGGGAGCAGTACTTC. Translated, it gives CSVDKDRGREQYF.

The J gene is TRBJ2-5, the V gene TRBV14, with 7 bases aligning to TRBD2. The J segment lost 2 bases and the V segment lost 4 bases, leaving 7 bases of the junction unmatched. CDR1 is SGHDN, CDR2 FVKESK, per germline. This CDR3 comprises 15 residues. The CDR3 is CASSPGASGQETQYF. The CDR3 DNA follows: TGTGCCAGCAGCCCCGGGGCTAGCGGACAAGAGACCCAGTACTTC.

The genes are TRBV5-4 and TRBJ2-3, with D possibly being TRBD2 (5 bases). V was shortened by 0 bases and J by 7 bases, with 9 bases between the two germline ends. The CDR3 spans 13 residues. CDR1 is SGHNT, CDR2 YYREEE, per germline (reference sequence). The CDR3 reads CASSLGEGNTQYF. The CDR3 nucleotides read TGTGCCAGCAGCTTGGGCGAGGGTAATACGCAGTATTTT.

The sample holds one count of this clone. V and J are TRBV27 and TRBJ1-4, with D maybe TRBD1 (5 bases). The V gene lost 3 bases and the J gene lost 5 bases, with 10 bases spanning the gap. Germline CDR1 MNHEY, CDR2 SMNVEV (reference sequence). This CDR3 comprises 14 residues. CDR3 nucleotides: TGTGCCAGCAGTTTCGACAGAGGAAATGAAAAACTGTTTTTT. Residues: CASSFDRGNEKLFF. The complete variable domain, with remaining parts taken from reference TRBV27 and TRBJ1-4, reads EAQVTQNPRYLITVTGKKLTVTCSQNMNHEYMSWYRQDPGLGLRQIYYSMNVEVTDKGDVPEGYKVSRKEKRNFPLILESPSPNQTSLYFCASSFDRGNEKLFFGSGTQLSVL.

This sequence joins TRBV30 and TRBJ2-5; D remains ambiguous. Judging by the DNA end, TRBJ2-7 fits better; the J call may be wrong. Germline assignment: CDR1 GTSNPN and CDR2 SVGIG (reference sequence). The CDR3 length is 11 residues. The CDR3 coding sequence is TGTGCCTGGAGTGTAGAAGGCGAGCAGTACTTC. Its protein product is CAWSVEGEQYF.

The genes are TRBV9 and TRBJ2-6; 10 bases fit TRBD1. This CDR3 is 19 amino acids long. CDR1 and CDR2 from the germline V gene are SGDLS and YYNGEE. V trimming: 5 bases; J trimming: 0 bases; junction bases outside the gene matches: 11. Here the CDR3 DNA reads TGTGCCAGCAGGACTTCCCGGGACAGGGGTCCCTCTGGGGCCAACGTCCTGACTTTC. Translation gives CASRTSRDRGPSGANVLTF.

The gene calls are TRBV14 and TRBJ2-7, with 9 bases lining up with TRBD1. V lost 3 bases and J lost 0; bases outside the gene matches: 3. This CDR3 has 15 amino acids. Germline V gene lookup returns CDR1 SGHDN and CDR2 FVKESK. CDR3 sequence (DNA): TGTGCCAGCAGCCACGGACAGGGGAGCTCCTACGAGCAGTACTTC. It yields the protein CASSHGQGSSYEQYF.

This chain uses TRBV7-2 with TRBJ2-3; tentative D call: TRBD2 (6 bases). The CDR3 spans 16 residues. CDR1 is SGHTA and CDR2 is FQGNSA in the germline V gene. V lost 1 base, J lost 4 bases, and 15 bases lay in between. The CDR3 DNA reads TGTGCCAGCAGCTTAGGGGCGGGACCCGTCGCAGATACGCAGTATTTT. Translation: CASSLGAGPVADTQYF. The full variable domain, in which reference TRBV7-2 and TRBJ2-3 provide the parts outside the CDR3, is GAGVSQSPSNKVTEKGKDVELRCDPISGHTALYWYRQSLGQGLEFLIYFQGNSAPDKSGLPSDRFSAERTGGSVSTLTIQRTQQEDSAVYLCASSLGAGPVADTQYFGPGTRLTVL.

The genes are TRBV20-1 and TRBJ1-2; a weak D match, TRBD1 (6 bases). The CDR3 covers 11 residues. Germline assignment: CDR1 DFQATT and CDR2 SNEGSKA (reference sequence). CDR3 sequence (DNA): TGCAGCGGGGGGGCGCAGGGTGGCTACACCTTC. It is translated as CSGGAQGGYTF.

To note about this clone: Additional DNA sequences in this sample encode the identical CDR3. CDR3 bases: TGTGCCAGCAGCTTAGGCGGTAACACTGAAGCTTTCTTT. It yields the protein CASSLGGNTEAFF. The chain carries TRBV11-2 and TRBJ1-1; D is unresolved. The CDR3 loop spans 13 amino acids. The V gene's germline CDR1 is SGHAT and CDR2 FQNNGV. Trimming took off 1 base at V and 2 bases at J, with 5 bases between the two ends.

The sample holds one count of this clone. The CDR3 loop is CASSLADRSTDTQYF. In nucleotides, the CDR3 is TGCGCCAGCAGCTTGGCGGACAGGAGCACAGATACGCAGTATTTT. The chain couples TRBV5-1 to TRBJ2-3; TRBD1 matches 7 bases. V lost 0 bases, J lost 0 bases, and 1 base stayed unmatched. Germline V CDR1 and CDR2: SGHRS, YFSETQ. The CDR3 has 15 residues.

The chain links TRBV5-4 to TRBJ1-1, with TRBD1 matching 9 bases. CDR3 length: 16 residues. Looked up from germline, CDR1 is SGHNT and CDR2 is YYREEE (reference sequence). Losses at the gene ends were 1 base for V and 1 base for J; bases not matched to a gene: 5. The CDR3 DNA sequence: TGTGCCAGCAGCTTGCAAAAGGGACAGGGGAACACTGAAGCTTTCTTT. This codes for CASSLQKGQGNTEAFF.

The V gene is TRBV4-1, the J gene TRBJ2-2; 13 bases fit TRBD2. This CDR3 has 17 amino acids. Losses at the gene ends were 1 base for V and 5 bases for J; bases not matched to a gene: 4. Germline loops: CDR1 MGHRA, CDR2 YSYEKL. The CDR3: CASSQGTSGRGTGELFF. In DNA, the CDR3 is TGCGCCAGCAGCCAAGGGACTAGCGGGAGAGGGACCGGGGAGCTGTTTTTT.

The rearrangement uses TRBV19 and TRBJ1-1, with no clear D. The V gene lost 3 bases and the J gene lost 5 bases, with 13 bases spanning the gap. CDR3 length: 14 amino acids. Germline V gene data show CDR1 as LNHDA and CDR2 as SQIVND (reference sequence). The CDR3 bases are TGTGCCAGTAGTATCGCCGGACTTCCTACTGAAGCTTTCTTT. It encodes CASSIAGLPTEAFF.

This clone was seen only once. The genes are TRBV27 and TRBJ1-1; 9 nucleotides align to TRBD1. The length of the CDR3 is 22 residues. Trimming removed 3 bases from V and 0 bases from J; junction bases left unmatched: 23. Germline V gene sequence: CDR1 MNHEY, CDR2 SMNVEV (reference sequence). The CDR3 bases are TGTGCCAGCAGTTTGTTCCGAGGGACAGGGCTGGTCGCGAGTAAAATGAACACTGAAGCTTTCTTT. Translating gives CASSLFRGTGLVASKMNTEAFF.

This sequence joins TRBV5-1 and TRBJ2-1, with 11 bases matching TRBD2. The V and J ends lost 0 bases and 5 bases, in that order; junction bases with no gene match: 7. Germline CDR1 and CDR2: SGHRS and YFSETQ. This CDR3 has 17 residues. CDR3 bases: TGCGCCAGCAGCTTGGATCTAGCGGGAGGAATAAACAATGAGCAGTTCTTC. It translates to CASSLDLAGGINNEQFF.

The rearrangement uses TRBV11-2 and TRBJ2-3; tentative D call: TRBD2 (6 bases). CDR1 is SGHAT, CDR2 FQNNGV, per germline. This CDR3 contains 16 residues. V gave up 4 bases and J gave up 0 bases, with 14 bases separating them. CDR3 loop: CASSWGGLTSTDTQYF. The DNA of the CDR3 is TGTGCCAGCAGCTGGGGAGGCCTGACTAGCACAGATACGCAGTATTTT.

J is TRBJ1-1 and V is TRBV6-5, with 8 bases matching TRBD1. The germline gives CDR1 MNHEY, CDR2 SVGAGI. This CDR3 is 15 amino acids long. The V segment lost 5 bases and the J segment 4 bases; nucleotides outside the gene matches: 9. The CDR3 coding sequence is TGTGCCAGCAGTCAAGACAGGGGTATCCCCACTGAAGCTTTCTTT. Translating gives CASSQDRGIPTEAFF.